This TCR beta chain was sequenced during a study of shared clonotypes between healthy human individuals (dated by TCRdb to 2020 to 2022). Some background on the complete study: A couple of women and a few men aged 18 to 49 years were included in the cohort. For each donor, CD4 naive and CD4 memory were each given three plates, CD8 naive was given two plates, and CD8 memory was given one plate. The study deeply sequenced blood TCR repertoires of five healthy adults to estimate repertoire size and the extent of clonotype sharing between individuals. To increase sequencing depth and limit assay-specific biases, TCR repertoire library preparation and sequencing were carried out by different laboratories using diverse techniques. Each donor's leukapheresis produced roughly between roughly 0.85 and 10 billion PBMCs.

CDR1 and CDR2, per the germline V gene, are MDHEN and SYDVKM. Counted from cysteine to phenylalanine, this CDR3 has 16 amino acids. This entry keeps only the CDR3 DNA: 48 bases, framed from base 1. Relative to germline, V is 7 bases shorter and J is 7 bases shorter, with 22 bases between their ends. Note on this clone: This clone's antigen is unknown. Per-base quality was not reported, and no clone a single base away is much larger than it.

TCR CDR3 regions were amplified from genomic DNA by multiplex PCR using the deep immunoSEQ assay. For each cell subset, the extracted genomic DNA was distributed evenly across all wells of several immunoSEQ 96-well plates, and each plate served as one replicate. For sorted subsets, roughly 200 ng of genomic DNA, equivalent to 30,000 or so T cell genomes, went into each replicate PCR. The purified libraries were quantified using a Qubit 3.0 fluorometer, sized with a Bioanalyzer 2100, and then quantified again using the KAPA Library Quantification kit. Each immunoSEQ 96-well plate was sequenced on its own single-read 150-cycle Illumina NextSeq 550 flow cell. From the authors' description of their analysis: The immunoSEQ output contained only junctional sequences without quality scores, so filtering could not match that applied to full-length reads. Sequences were annotated with PyIR, a Python wrapper for IgBLAST v1.9, using IMGT germline references to assign V/J genes and CDR3. Reads were filtered out if the reads had weak V/J assignments (E-value above 1e-6), no CDR3, stop codons, out-of-frame junctions, or ambiguous translated residues. V3J clonotypes were defined by identical inferred V gene, J gene, and CDR3 amino acid sequence. Percentage overlap between repertoires was calculated by dividing the number of shared unique clonotypes by the size of the smaller repertoire. RTK rarefaction, the Chao1 estimator, and Recon v2.1 estimates of unobserved clonotypes were used to assess repertoire richness. Generation probabilities were computed with OLGA for all TCRbeta clonotypes obtained by the gDNA method from several donors. TCRdb provides this immuneACCESS table in a form limited to in-frame rearrangements. Some clones are lacking; in checked studies, under half of them reflect an unresolved V gene, and why the rest are absent is not known. V and J calls and clone size come straight from that table; D and trimming were deduced from the DNA. Recorded for this sample are 1 million to 1.3 million clones; 75% to 85% of them occurred a single time. The ten largest clones add up to roughly 0.65% of the sample.

Overall results and qualifications from the work: Higher generation probabilities were observed for clonotypes shared by all four sorted-subset donors than for non-shared clonotypes. About 5% of naive CD4, around 4% of naive CD8, approximately 2.2% of memory CD4, and approximately 0.4% of memory CD8 clonotypes were shared across several donors. Sampling was restricted to blood, and TCR repertoires in tissues likely differ from the TCR repertoires found in blood. The genetic and exposure-history diversity represented was limited by the small number of donors. Naive subsets generally had larger estimated clonotype richness than memory subsets. Rarefaction of sorted-subset datasets indicated incomplete sequencing despite the large sequencing depth. Based on pairwise subsampling, the degree of clonotype sharing among donors was expected to be affected by sequencing depth.

The donors were healthy, HIV-negative adults who had no recently reported acute infections or vaccinations. Every donor was a Caucasian adult residing in Nashville, Tennessee, USA. Magnetic negative selection was used to enrich CD4+ T cells, after which naive cells were positively selected on CD45RA and the negative fraction became the memory subset. Blood was obtained by leukapheresis, after which PBMCs were separated by Ficoll-Histopaque density gradient centrifugation and cryopreserved in liquid nitrogen vapor phase. Purity and quantity of every magnetically sorted T cell population were checked by analytical flow cytometry. Each sorted fraction had its genomic DNA isolated and then quantified by UV absorbance on a Nanodrop 2000c.

This TCR derives from a man between 18 and 35 years old in good health. Some clones in this sample may be carry-over from other donors' samples. The chain uses TRBV28 and TRBJ2-2; tentative D gene TRBD1, with 6 bases matching. The specimen was memory CD4+ T cells from PBMCs. Read against the paper, the sample's cell subset or site label means: CD45RA-negative fraction. Here the CDR3 is given as CASTRRLTGLRGELFF. The DNA sequence reads TGTGCCAGCACCCGGAGACTGACAGGTTTGCGCGGGGAGCTGTTTTTT. The full variable domain, completed from the reference TRBV28 and TRBJ2-2 proteins outside the CDR3, reads DVKVTQSSRYLVKRTGEKVFLECVQDMDHENMFWYRQDPGLGLRLIYFSYDVKMKEKGDIPEGYSVSREKKERFSLILESASTNQTSMYLCASTRRLTGLRGELFFGEGSRLTVL.